This record covers a single T cell receptor (beta chain). Its target is not known. This specimen belongs to a study of T cell clonotyping in hematopoietic cell transplantation. Findings of the study overall: Higher Inverse Simpson Index values in graft donor and pretransplant recipient predicted broader posttransplant TCR diversity.

The method was immunoSEQ multiplex PCR; TCRdb's version includes in-frame clones alone and lacks a portion of them. In the table there are approximately 14,000 clones, 86% of which are singletons. Recipient blood drawn about 28 days pretransplant and days 30, 100, 180 after. Sample: PBMCs, taken 100 days after allogeneic stem cell transplant. This TCR came from a male patient between 50 and 60 years old who had an allogeneic stem cell transplant from an unrelated donor, so T cells may come from the graft donor. Some clones in this sample may be carry-over from other donors' samples.

CDR3: CASSSGQGGTQYF. The CDR3 bases are TGTGCCAGCAGTTCGGGACAGGGGGGGACCCAGTACTTC. The chain carries TRBV6-4 and TRBJ2-5; TRBD1 aligns across 11 bases. V lost 5 bases and J lost 7; bases outside the gene matches: 3. The CDR3 is made up of 13 amino acids. Germline CDR1 MRHNA, CDR2 SNTAGT.